A single sample is the source of the 24 T cell receptor beta chains below, sequenced in a study of T cells after posttransplantation cyclophosphamide. Cyclophosphamide on days +3 and +4 followed busulfan-fludarabine conditioning and a marrow graft. Sequencing used immunoSEQ multiplex PCR; TCRdb keeps in-frame clones, though not all of them. Of about 16,000 clones listed, 92% are singletons. The material sequenced was CD4+ T cells sorted from blood, taken after allogeneic stem cell transplant with posttransplant cyclophosphamide. The receptors stem from a male patient aged 60 to 75 who received an allogeneic stem cell transplant from a related donor and was CMV-positive. Some T cells may originate from the graft donor.

The chain combines TRBV6-5 with TRBJ1-2; no firm D call. The CDR3 extends over 14 amino acids. CDR1 and CDR2 from the germline V gene are MNHEY and SVGAGI. The V end lost 4 bases, the J end lost 7 bases, and 16 bases lay between the germline ends. Written as DNA, the CDR3 is TGTGCCAGCAGTTCCCAAATCAGGAGCGGTGGCTACACCTTC. Protein sequence: CASSSQIRSGGYTF.

This rearrangement joins TRBV6-5 to TRBJ2-7; D may be TRBD1 (6 bases). The germline V and J ends were trimmed by 7 bases and 3 bases, with 19 bases remaining between them. Germline V gene data show CDR1 as MNHEY and CDR2 as SVGAGI. This CDR3 contains 15 residues. CDR3 DNA: TGTGCCAGCACCCGTGGTACAGGGACAAACTACGAGCAGTACTTC. Its protein product is CASTRGTGTNYEQYF.

The V gene is TRBV29-1, the J gene TRBJ2-2; weak D call: TRBD1 (6 bases). V was shortened by 4 bases and J by 2 bases, with 14 bases between the two germline ends. The CDR3 sequence is 15 residues long. Per germline, CDR1 SQVTM and CDR2 ANQGSEA. The CDR3 nucleotides read TGCAGCGTTGTGGTAGGGGGTGTCAACACCGGGGAGCTGTTTTTT. This gives the protein CSVVVGGVNTGELFF.

The rearrangement uses TRBV6-5 and TRBJ1-1, with D unclear. V lost 2 bases, J lost 7 bases, and 11 bases lay in between. Germline lookup yields CDR1 MNHEY and CDR2 SVGAGI. The CDR3 runs 13 residues. The CDR3 protein is CASSYTRELEAFF. The CDR3 bases are TGTGCCAGCAGTTACACGAGGGAACTTGAAGCTTTCTTT.

V usage is TRBV15 and J usage is TRBJ2-5, with TRBD1 as a possible D gene (7 bases). Germline values: CDR1 LNHNV, CDR2 YYDKDF (reference sequence). V shed 1 base and J shed 5 bases, with 17 bases lying between them. The CDR3 loop spans 16 amino acids. This CDR3 reads CATSRGRQGLWETQYF. CDR3 DNA: TGTGCCACCAGCAGAGGTAGACAGGGACTTTGGGAGACCCAGTACTTC.

The rearrangement joins TRBV11-3 to TRBJ2-7, with D possibly TRBD1 on 7 matching bases. Trimming pared 2 bases from V and 3 bases from J, leaving 14 bases between. Germline values: CDR1 SGHNT, CDR2 YENEEA. The CDR3 spans 15 residues. The CDR3 nucleotides read TGTGCCAGCAGCTTAAACGCGGGACAGAGCTACGAGCAGTACTTC. It yields the protein CASSLNAGQSYEQYF.

The chain combines TRBV7-9 with TRBJ1-5; D possibly corresponds to TRBD1 (6 bases). Germline CDR1 is SEHNR and CDR2 is FQNEAQ (reference sequence). V dropped 5 bases and J dropped 6 bases, with 11 bases sitting between them. There are 13 residues in the CDR3. The CDR3 DNA reads TGTGCCAGCAGCCAATCAGGGGCTCAGCCCCAGCATTTT. Its translation: CASSQSGAQPQHF.

The V gene is TRBV7-3, the J gene TRBJ2-6; 7 bases align to TRBD1. This CDR3 spans 16 amino acids. Germline lookup yields CDR1 SGHTA and CDR2 FQGTGA. V lost 5 bases and J lost 1; bases outside the gene matches: 5. CDR3 DNA sequence: TGTGCCAGCAGCCCCTGGACAGGATCTGGGGCCAACGTCCTGACTTTC. Encoded protein: CASSPWTGSGANVLTF.

V and J are TRBV27 and TRBJ2-7; tentatively, D is TRBD1 (6 bases). This CDR3 comprises 15 residues. The germline CDR1 and CDR2 sequences are MNHEY and SMNVEV (reference sequence). Between the trimmed V and J ends, which lost 2 bases and 0 bases, there was a span of 11 bases. In DNA, the CDR3 is TGTGCCAGCAGTTTAGTACAGGGACACTCCTACGAGCAGTACTTC. Translation gives CASSLVQGHSYEQYF.

The chain couples TRBV6-1 to TRBJ1-2; TRBD1 aligns across 9 bases. This CDR3 is built from 15 residues. The ends lost 6 bases at V and 5 bases at J; junction bases unmatched: 10. Germline CDR1 MNHNS, CDR2 SASEGT. The DNA for the CDR3 is TGTGCCAGCAGCCTGGGGGGGGGACAGGGATATGGCTACACCTTC. Its translation is CASSLGGGQGYGYTF.

The rearrangement joins TRBV6-1 to TRBJ1-4; 8 bases are a match to TRBD1. CDR3 size: 14 residues. Trimming cost V 9 bases and J 3 bases; bases outside gene matches: 6. Looked up from germline, CDR1 is MNHNS and CDR2 is SASEGT. The CDR3, as DNA: TGTGCCAGTCTTCAGGGGGCACCTAATGAAAAACTGTTTTTT. Encoded protein: CASLQGAPNEKLFF.

The V and J genes are TRBV7-7 and TRBJ2-5, with D possibly being TRBD1 (6 bases). Germline assignment: CDR1 SSHAT and CDR2 FNYEAQ (reference sequence). Trimming shortened V by 3 bases and J by 2 bases, and 10 bases separated the two germline ends. This CDR3 contains 14 residues. The DNA of the CDR3 is TGTGCCAGCAGCTTCGCAGGGGTACAAGAGACCCAGTACTTC. The encoded protein is CASSFAGVQETQYF.

The rearrangement links TRBV30 to TRBJ1-3; D not resolved. Germline V gene data show CDR1 as GTSNPN and CDR2 as SVGIG (reference sequence). CDR3 length: 12 amino acids. V was pared by 2 bases and J by 3 bases, with 5 bases between. In nucleotides, the CDR3 is TGTGCCTGGAGTTTTCTTGGAAACACCATATATTTT. Translation: CAWSFLGNTIYF. Together with reference TRBV30 and TRBJ1-3, the CDR3 gives the full variable domain: SQTIHQWPATLVQPVGSPLSLECTVEGTSNPNLYWYRQAAGRGLQLLFYSVGIGQISSEVPQNLSASRPQDRQFILSSKKLLLSDSGFYLCAWSFLGNTIYFGEGSWLTVV.

The gene calls are TRBV2 and TRBJ1-1; weak D call: TRBD1 (5 bases). The V gene's germline CDR1 is SNHLY and CDR2 FYNNEI. This CDR3 has 13 residues. V shed 7 bases and J shed 3 bases, with 12 bases lying between them. Here the CDR3 DNA reads TGTGCCAGCAACAGGATACAGGACACTGAAGCTTTCTTT. The encoded protein is CASNRIQDTEAFF.

The genes are TRBV18 and TRBJ1-6; no clear D. With 3 bases removed from V and 0 bases from J, the gap between germline ends came to 3 bases. The germline V gene encodes CDR1 KGHSH and CDR2 LQKENI. CDR3 length: 14 residues. The CDR3 is CASSPSSYNSPLHF. For the CDR3, the DNA is TGTGCCAGCTCACCGAGCTCCTATAATTCACCCCTCCACTTT.

This chain links TRBV5-4 with TRBJ1-1, with 9 bases identical to TRBD1. The CDR3 is 17 amino acids. V lost 6 bases, J lost 0 bases, and 12 bases stayed unmatched. Germline-derived CDR1 and CDR2 are SGHNT and YYREEE (reference sequence). The CDR3 here is CASTFYRGPGVNTEAFF. The CDR3 DNA sequence: TGTGCCAGCACATTCTACAGGGGGCCCGGGGTGAACACTGAAGCTTTCTTT.

This clone showed up just once. The CDR3 DNA follows: TGTGCCAGCAGCGTCGTCTACGACACAGATACGCAGTATTTT. Translated: CASSVVYDTDTQYF. The V gene is TRBV9, the J gene TRBJ2-3; D is uncertain. V lost 2 bases and J lost 2, with 9 bases in between. The germline gives CDR1 SGDLS, CDR2 YYNGEE. This CDR3 spans 14 amino acids.

The rearrangement joins TRBV6-6 to TRBJ1-2, with 11 bases aligning to TRBD1. The V gene's germline CDR1 is MNHNY and CDR2 SVGAGI (reference sequence). CDR3 length: 15 residues. V gave up 6 bases and J gave up 3 bases; unmatched junction bases: 6. Written as DNA, the CDR3 is TGTGCCAGCAGAACTGGGACAGGGGGAGACTATGGCTACACCTTC. Translating gives CASRTGTGGDYGYTF.

The chain couples TRBV27 to TRBJ2-1; 10 positions match TRBD2. The CDR3 length is 16 residues. V was clipped by 6 bases and J by 1 base; unmatched bases: 6. From germline, CDR1 is MNHEY and CDR2 SMNVEV (reference sequence). This CDR3 is CASRTLAGVSYNEQFF. In DNA form, the CDR3 reads TGTGCCAGCAGAACTCTAGCGGGGGTGTCCTACAATGAGCAGTTCTTC.

This clone is a singleton in its sample. V gene TRBV11-2 combines with J gene TRBJ2-3; D not resolved. This CDR3 has 13 amino acids. Germline CDR1 and CDR2: SGHAT and FQNNGV. V was pared by 5 bases and J by 4 bases, with 10 bases between. The CDR3 sequence: CASSQASPDTQYF. The CDR3 coding sequence is TGTGCCAGCAGCCAAGCCTCGCCAGATACGCAGTATTTT.

The V and J genes are TRBV7-3 and TRBJ2-7; D ambiguous. The CDR3 runs 15 residues. V was shortened by 2 bases and J by 3 bases, with 14 bases between the two germline ends. Germline CDR1 is SGHTA and CDR2 is FQGTGA. The CDR3 DNA follows: TGTGCCAGCAGCTTATCCGGAGACGGATACTACGAGCAGTACTTC. Protein sequence: CASSLSGDGYYEQYF.

The chain joins TRBV7-3 to TRBJ2-2; 7 bases line up with TRBD2. Germline CDR1 and CDR2: SGHTA and FQGTGA. The J segment lost 2 bases and the V segment lost 0 bases, leaving 3 bases of the junction unmatched. The CDR3 consists of 16 residues. CDR3 protein: CASSLTGGDNTGELFF. Written as DNA, the CDR3 is TGTGCCAGCAGCTTAACGGGGGGGGATAACACCGGGGAGCTGTTTTTT.

The CDR3 bases are TGTGCCAGCAGCTTAGATCCAGGTCCCCAACACAATGAGCAGTTCTTC. Its translation: CASSLDPGPQHNEQFF. The J gene is TRBJ2-1, the V gene TRBV11-3; D not certain. Trimming removed 0 bases at V and 5 bases at J, with 14 bases between. The CDR3 length is 16 residues. Germline CDR1 is SGHNT and CDR2 is YENEEA.

The CDR3 spells CASSRNGADTQYF. For the CDR3, the DNA is TGTGCCAGCTCACGGAACGGGGCAGATACGCAGTATTTT. The chain links TRBV18 to TRBJ2-3, with a possible D match to TRBD2 (5 bases). Trimming left V 4 bases short and J 4 bases short, with 9 bases between. Germline-derived CDR1 and CDR2 are KGHSH and LQKENI. This CDR3 region has 13 residues.